This T cell receptor beta chain derives from a study of regulatory T cells in long-lasting Graves disease. Whole-study findings and limits: In persistent patients, shared public clonotypes (under 3,000) outnumbered those in new patients (about 1,000).

Documented time point: persistent/refractory GD, antithyroid drugs over 5 years with positive TRAb. The TCR library was made from RNA that had been extracted from PBMCs in TRIzol. The TCR beta library used iRepertoire HTBI primers with Arm-PCR amplification of CDR3. TCRdb fed the multiplex PCR reads into MiXCR, producing one record per CDR3 protein. Here the sample spans about 660,000 distinct CDR3 sequences, roughly 30% being singletons. Germline lookup yields CDR1 MNHNS and CDR2 SASEGT. The trim removed 8 bases at V and 3 bases at J, leaving 2 bases unmatched. CDR3 length: 12 amino acids. There are many counts of this clonotype. Its antigen remains unidentified.

This rearrangement joins TRBV6-1 to TRBJ1-2; 8 nucleotides align to TRBD1. The sequencing here drew on peripheral blood mononuclear cells (PBMCs), taken when the disease was refractory, from a patient treated with antithyroid drugs. This clonotype was obtained from a female donor with Graves disease. CDR3: CASEQGDYGYTF. The CDR3 DNA reads TGTGCCAGCGAACAGGGGGACTATGGCTACACCTTC.